The present TCR beta chain was sequenced within a study of blood T cell repertoires in COVID-19. Study context: The United States, Italy and Spain supplied acute and convalescent COVID-19 samples.

TCRdb's table, derived via immunoSEQ multiplex PCR, lists solely in-frame clones and lacks some. Counted here are 210,000 or so clones, around nine tenths occurring once; the ten biggest clones make up roughly 2.5%. By its share, this clone is large (0.1 to 1%). The sample taken for sequencing was peripheral blood. The TCR comes from a woman aged 55 to 70 with acute or convalescent COVID-19.

CDR3 protein: CASSIDGTGHQGQFF. The CDR3, as DNA: TGTGCCAGTAGTATAGATGGGACAGGCCATCAAGGGCAGTTCTTC. The chain joins TRBV19 to TRBJ2-1, with 8 bases aligning to TRBD1. V was pared by 0 bases and J by 12 bases, with 10 bases of the junction left unmatched. There are 15 residues in the CDR3. The V gene's germline CDR1 is LNHDA and CDR2 SQIVND (reference sequence).